A few counts support the clone carrying this TCR beta chain. The record originates from a study of blood T cell repertoires in COVID-19. Looking at the study overall: PBMCs, B-cell-depleted T cells, or T cells provided the cDNA or gDNA that made up the material.

Germline CDR1 GTSNPN, CDR2 SVGIG (reference sequence). The ends were cut back, 3 bases at V and 3 bases at J, with 11 bases in the middle. CDR3 length: 13 amino acids. Profiling relied on immunoSEQ multiplex PCR, and the TCRdb table lists in-frame clones only, not all of them. The sample consists of about 490,000 clones, 70% to 90% of them appearing once. The V call is TRBV30, the J call TRBJ2-5; a possible D gene is TRBD1 (6 bases). This receptor was identified in a human donor in a cohort sampled during active COVID-19. Sequenced sample: peripheral blood. CDR3 residues: CAWRGSGEETQYF. Here the CDR3 DNA reads TGTGCCTGGAGGGGTTCAGGGGAAGAGACCCAGTACTTC.